This T cell receptor beta chain was recorded in a study of OX40 agonist ivuxolimab in advanced cancers. Study overall: Cancers in dose escalation were hepatocellular, melanoma, renal cell and head and neck. Study findings and constraints: At 0.1-3.0 mg/kg, partial responders had clonal expansion among the lowest observed. At 0.1 to 3.0 mg/kg, CD4+ and CD8+ blood T cells expanded clonally by week 6.

The study sampled blood at baseline, cycle 4 day 1, and cycle 7 day 1. Sequenced by immunoSEQ multiplex PCR; TCRdb stores in-frame clones only, minus some. The repertoire includes 100,000 or so clones, 80% to 90% of them detected once, and 1.5% to 2.5% sits in the top ten. This clone has only a few counts. Antigen: not known. V gave up 0 bases and J gave up 6 bases, with 5 bases separating them. The germline V gene encodes CDR1 DFQATT and CDR2 SNEGSKA (reference sequence). The CDR3 loop spans 11 amino acids. The TCR comes from an adult with an advanced solid tumor such as melanoma, head and neck, liver or kidney cancer. The chain couples TRBV20-1 to TRBJ1-2; the D is unclear. The sequenced sample was CD4+ or CD8+ T cells sorted from blood, obtained in a trial of the OX40 agonist ivuxolimab. The CDR3 DNA follows: TGCAGTGCTAGAGATCTTAATGGCTACACCTTC. Its protein is CSARDLNGYTF.